The source of this T cell receptor (beta chain) is a study of blood T cell repertoires in COVID-19. Measured with immunoSEQ multiplex PCR; TCRdb has only the in-frame clones, and not every one. This sample yields approximately 470,000 clones, of which approximately 86% are seen a single time; 0.7% belongs to the top ten. The CDR3 contains 13 residues. CDR1 is SGHTA and CDR2 is FQGNSA in the germline V gene. With V trimmed by 5 bases and J by 7 bases, 3 bases remained unmatched. Clinical history as reported by participants underpinned cohort assignment. The TCR was taken from a woman younger than 30 who had recovered from COVID-19. The chain couples TRBV7-2 to TRBJ1-4; 8 positions match TRBD1. Sequencing used PBMCs or T cells enriched from blood (not recorded which). Here the CDR3 reads CASSVTGAEKLFF. As DNA, the CDR3 is TGTGCCAGCAGCGTGACAGGGGCTGAAAAACTGTTTTTT. Full variable domain (remainder filled in from reference TRBV7-2 and TRBJ1-4): GAGVSQSPSNKVTEKGKDVELRCDPISGHTALYWYRQSLGQGLEFLIYFQGNSAPDKSGLPSDRFSAERTGGSVSTLTIQRTQQEDSAVYLCASSVTGAEKLFFGSGTQLSVL.